The 7 T cell receptor beta chains reported below all come from one sample, sequenced in a study of CD8 T cells in ankylosing spondylitis. Each CDR3 protein is one row after TCRdb ran MiXCR on the 5' RACE reads. The sample holds about 130,000 distinct CDR3 sequences, around 13% seen once. Sequencing used blood, either unsorted or a sorted T cell fraction (not recorded which). The source is a female donor with ankylosing spondylitis or in good health (not recorded which).

This chain connects TRBV5-1 to TRBJ1-6; no firm D call. Per germline, CDR1 SGHRS and CDR2 YFSETQ. V dropped 0 bases and J dropped 3 bases, with 10 bases sitting between them. The length of the CDR3 is 16 residues. This chain's CDR3 is CASSLGSEGYNSPLHF. DNA for the CDR3: TGCGCCAGCAGCTTGGGTTCCGAGGGCTATAATTCACCCCTCCACTTT.

The table lists this clonotype with a few counts. J is TRBJ1-2 and V is TRBV12-3 or TRBV12-4; 12 nucleotides line up with TRBD1. The CDR3 loop spans 14 amino acids. The ends lost 4 bases at V and 8 bases at J; junction bases unmatched: 5. In nucleotides, the CDR3 is TGTGCCAGCAGTTACGGGACAGGGGGCGGGGGCTACACCTTC. Translation: CASSYGTGGGGYTF.

This clonotype came up many times. This rearrangement joins TRBV5-1 to TRBJ2-1; D is possibly TRBD1 or TRBD2 (5 bases each). The germline V and J ends were trimmed by 0 bases and 0 bases, with 7 bases remaining between them. CDR1 is SGHRS, CDR2 YFSETQ, per germline. This CDR3 comprises 15 residues. Written as DNA, the CDR3 is TGCGCCAGCAGCTTGGGGGACCACTCCTACAATGAGCAGTTCTTC. Its translation: CASSLGDHSYNEQFF. Together with reference TRBV5-1 and TRBJ2-1, the CDR3 gives the full variable domain: KAGVTQTPRYLIKTRGQQVTLSCSPISGHRSVSWYQQTPGQGLQFLFEYFSETQRNKGNFPGRFSGRQFSNSRSEMNVSTLELGDSALYLCASSLGDHSYNEQFFGPGTRLTVL.

This clonotype occurred many times. This chain connects TRBV6-1 to TRBJ1-5, with D perhaps TRBD1 (5 bases). Trimming cost V 6 bases and J 2 bases, with 14 bases left between them. The CDR3 consists of 15 residues. Germline V gives CDR1 MNHNS, CDR2 SASEGT. This CDR3 reads CASSAQGGGNQPQHF. The CDR3 DNA follows: TGTGCCAGCAGCGCCCAGGGAGGCGGCAATCAGCCCCAGCATTTT.

On this clonotype itself: A much larger clone differs from this one at a single base, so this may be a read error. The chain joins TRBV29-1 to TRBJ2-5, with D tentatively TRBD1 (6 bases). Germline loops: CDR1 SQVTM, CDR2 ANQGSEA. There are 13 residues in the CDR3. In DNA form, the CDR3 reads TGCAGCTCCCTAGGACAGTTCCAAGAGGCCCAGTACTTC. Amino acids: CSSLGQFQEAQYF.

On this clonotype itself: A much larger clone is a single base away; this may be a read error. The chain carries TRBV20-1 and TRBJ1-1; 8 nucleotides align to TRBD1. Germline CDR1 and CDR2: DFQATT and SNEGSKA (reference sequence). There are 15 residues in the CDR3. After removal of 3 bases from V and 4 bases from J, the junction contained 10 bases not matched to a gene. DNA of the CDR3: TGCAGTGCTAGTTACAGGGGGAGAGGGAGCACTGAAGCTTTCTTT. It yields the protein CSASYRGRGSTEAFF.

The CDR3 region has the DNA TGTGCCAGCGGGGCAGGAGGAAGCAATCAGCCCCAGCATTTT. Translated, it gives CASGAGGSNQPQHF. The chain links TRBV5-6 to TRBJ1-5; weak D call: TRBD1 (5 bases). The CDR3 is made up of 14 amino acids. Deletions cut 7 bases from V and 1 base from J, with 12 bases between. Germline values: CDR1 SGHDT, CDR2 YYEEEE.